The 22 T cell receptor beta chains below come from one sample, sequenced in a study of blood T cell repertoires in COVID-19. The protocol was immunoSEQ multiplex PCR, while the TCRdb copy is restricted to in-frame clones and leaves out a portion. Here the sample spans under 300,000 clones, roughly nine tenths being singletons. Specimen: PBMCs or T cells enriched from blood (not recorded which). All receptors derive from a human donor in a cohort exposed to, infected with or recovered from COVID-19 (not recorded which). The donor label of this sample is uncertain.

This clone has only one observation. The V and J genes are TRBV10-2 and TRBJ1-5, with 8 bases that match TRBD1. The CDR3 consists of 13 residues. The junction had 0 bases not matched to a gene; V was cut back by 6 bases and J by 2 bases. Germline V gene lookup returns CDR1 WSHSY and CDR2 SAAADI. The CDR3 region is CASRDRGNQPQHF. The CDR3 DNA sequence: TGCGCCAGCAGGGACAGGGGCAATCAGCCCCAGCATTTT.

The genes are TRBV21-1 and TRBJ1-6; TRBD1, the table's D call, lacks a check against the DNA. TRBV21-1 is noted as a pseudogene. CDR3 size: 15 residues. CDR3 bases: TGTGCCAGCAGCTATCAAGGACAGGGGGCTTCACCCCTCCACTTT. Translated: CASSYQGQGASPLHF.

The chain has TRBV11-3 and TRBJ2-5; TRBD2 might be the D (5 bases). The CDR3 runs to 13 residues. V dropped 5 bases and J dropped 2 bases, with 9 bases sitting between them. CDR1 is SGHNT and CDR2 is YENEEA in the germline V gene. CDR3 nucleotides: TGTGCCAGCAGCCGGGGTATTCAAGAGACCCAGTACTTC. Encoded protein: CASSRGIQETQYF.

The J gene is TRBJ1-2, the V gene TRBV30, with 11 bases that match TRBD1. This CDR3 has 15 residues. J gave up 2 bases and V 2 bases, and 4 bases lay outside the gene matches. Germline V gene lookup returns CDR1 GTSNPN and CDR2 SVGIG (reference sequence). For the CDR3, the DNA is TGTGCCTGGAGTACGGACAGGGGGCGAAACTATGGCTACACCTTC. This encodes CAWSTDRGRNYGYTF. Drawing the rest from reference TRBV30 and TRBJ1-2, the complete variable domain is SQTIHQWPATLVQPVGSPLSLECTVEGTSNPNLYWYRQAAGRGLQLLFYSVGIGQISSEVPQNLSASRPQDRQFILSSKKLLLSDSGFYLCAWSTDRGRNYGYTFGSGTRLTVV.

The CDR3: CASGSTGGPVSTEAFF. CDR3 nucleotides: TGCGCCAGCGGGTCCACAGGGGGCCCGGTAAGCACTGAAGCTTTCTTT. The rearrangement links TRBV5-1 to TRBJ1-1, with TRBD1 matching 9 bases. Germline trimming cut 7 bases from V and 4 bases from J; bases unmatched to any gene: 14. This CDR3 region has 16 residues. CDR1 and CDR2 from the germline V gene are SGHRS and YFSETQ. Drawing the rest from reference TRBV5-1 and TRBJ1-1, the complete variable domain is KAGVTQTPRYLIKTRGQQVTLSCSPISGHRSVSWYQQTPGQGLQFLFEYFSETQRNKGNFPGRFSGRQFSNSRSEMNVSTLELGDSALYLCASGSTGGPVSTEAFFGQGTRLTVV.

This chain links TRBV24-1 with TRBJ1-4, with 9 bases matching TRBD1. Germline lookup yields CDR1 KGHDR and CDR2 SFDVKD. V lost 5 bases, J lost 7 bases, and 10 bases stayed unmatched. The CDR3 runs 16 residues. The CDR3 reads CATSGRTGGGSEKLFF. Here the CDR3 DNA reads TGTGCCACCAGTGGCAGAACAGGGGGCGGGAGTGAAAAACTGTTTTTT.

About this clone: Other nucleotide sequences in the sample specify the same CDR3. This chain uses TRBV5-5 with TRBJ1-1; D uncertain. Germline CDR1 reads SGHKS; CDR2 reads YYEKEE (reference sequence). V was pared by 4 bases and J by 2 bases, with 3 bases between. This CDR3 contains 11 residues. CDR3 residues: CASSQNTEAFF. CDR3 DNA sequence: TGTGCCAGCAGCCAAAACACTGAAGCTTTCTTT.

This clone has ten or more counts. The rearrangement links TRBV25-1 to TRBJ1-2; 9 nucleotides line up with TRBD1. Germline V gene data show CDR1 as MGHDK and CDR2 as SYGVNS. The CDR3 runs to 12 residues. The V segment lost 5 bases and the J segment 8 bases; nucleotides outside the gene matches: 3. The CDR3: CASSRDRVGYTF. The DNA for the CDR3 is TGTGCCAGCAGTAGGGACAGGGTCGGCTACACCTTC.

This clone appeared a single time. The chain couples TRBV2 to TRBJ1-5, with TRBD1 matching 8 bases. The CDR3 consists of 15 residues. The germline V gene encodes CDR1 SNHLY and CDR2 FYNNEI. V lost 2 bases, J lost 7 bases, and 7 bases stayed unmatched. CDR3 sequence reads: CASSERTGQGQPQHF. The CDR3 bases are TGTGCCAGCAGTGAAAGGACAGGGCAGGGACAGCCCCAGCATTTT.

V gene TRBV12-5 combines with J gene TRBJ2-7; 10 nucleotides match TRBD1. From germline, CDR1 is LGHNT and CDR2 FRNRAP. The CDR3 covers 16 residues. V trimming: 3 bases; J trimming: 4 bases; junction bases outside the gene matches: 9. The CDR3 nucleotides read TGTGCTAGTGGTTTCCCCATGCCGGGACAGGGGTACGAGCAGTACTTC. Translation gives CASGFPMPGQGYEQYF. Full variable domain (rest looked up from reference TRBV12-5 and TRBJ2-7): DARVTQTPRHKVTEMGQEVTMRCQPILGHNTVFWYRQTMMQGLELLAYFRNRAPLDDSGMPKDRFSAEMPDATLATLKIQPSEPRDSAVYFCASGFPMPGQGYEQYFGPGTRLTVT.

This clone was detected once. The rearrangement links TRBV19 to TRBJ1-3; D perhaps matches TRBD1 (6 bases). Germline-derived CDR1 and CDR2 are LNHDA and SQIVND (reference sequence). This CDR3 has 16 residues. V lost 6 bases and J lost 0, with 15 bases in between. The CDR3 region has the DNA TGTGCCAGTAGCAAGGACCGAGGGGGCTCTGGAAACACCATATATTTT. Protein sequence: CASSKDRGGSGNTIYF.

The chain joins TRBV11-2 to TRBJ2-5; 8 bases fit TRBD1. The ends lost 0 bases at V and 5 bases at J; junction bases unmatched: 5. The CDR3 has 15 amino acids. Per the germline V gene, CDR1 is SGHAT and CDR2 is FQNNGV. The CDR3 sequence is CASSLDGDRFETQYF. The CDR3 DNA reads TGTGCCAGCAGCTTAGATGGGGACAGGTTTGAGACCCAGTACTTC. The full variable domain, its missing parts supplied by reference TRBV11-2 and TRBJ2-5, is EAGVAQSPRYKIIEKRQSVAFWCNPISGHATLYWYQQILGQGPKLLIQFQNNGVVDDSQLPKDRFSAERLKGVDSTLKIQPAKLEDSAVYLCASSLDGDRFETQYFGPGTRLLVL.

This clone has ten or more counts. This chain links TRBV5-1 with TRBJ2-1; the D gene is possibly TRBD2 (6 bases). V was shortened by 2 bases and J by 7 bases, with 13 bases between the two germline ends. The CDR3 has 14 residues. Germline CDR1 and CDR2: SGHRS and YFSETQ. The CDR3 region has the DNA TGCGCCAGCAGCTTTGGGACTTATAAAAATGAGCAGTTCTTC. Amino acid sequence: CASSFGTYKNEQFF.

The genes are TRBV4-1 and TRBJ1-1; D unresolved. CDR3 length equals 15 residues. Germline CDR1 is MGHRA and CDR2 is YSYEKL. Trimming stripped 4 bases from V and 1 base from J, with 13 bases between. The CDR3 sequence is CASSPDRGTNTEAFF. The CDR3 region has the DNA TGCGCCAGCAGCCCAGACCGCGGAACGAACACTGAAGCTTTCTTT.

This clone was observed a single time. The chain recombines TRBV11-2 with TRBJ2-1; 10 positions match TRBD2. Germline V lookup: CDR1 SGHAT, CDR2 FQNNGV. V shed 2 bases and J 6 bases; nucleotides not matched to a gene: 4. This CDR3 comprises 15 residues. DNA of the CDR3: TGTGCCAGCAGCTTATATCTAGCGGGGGTCAATGAGCAGTTCTTC. Translated: CASSLYLAGVNEQFF.

This chain's CDR3 is CAWSEQGQDYGYTF. CDR3 DNA: TGTGCCTGGAGTGAACAGGGGCAAGACTATGGCTACACCTTC. The chain links TRBV30 to TRBJ1-2; TRBD1 agrees at 7 bases. CDR1 is GTSNPN, CDR2 SVGIG, per germline (reference sequence). The V and J ends lost 1 base and 3 bases, in that order; junction bases with no gene match: 5. The length of the CDR3 is 14 residues.

This CDR3 reads CASSLGGTARLAKNIQYF. The CDR3 DNA is TGTGCCAGCTCACTCGGAGGGACCGCCAGGCTAGCCAAAAACATTCAGTACTTC. The V and J genes are TRBV18 and TRBJ2-4, with TRBD2 as a possible D gene (6 bases). Germline CDR1 is KGHSH and CDR2 is LQKENI. V was cut by 4 bases and J by 0 bases, with 19 bases left in between. The CDR3 extends over 18 amino acids.

DNA of the CDR3: TGTGCCAGCCGAACAGGGGGCAATGGCTACACCTTC. Its protein product is CASRTGGNGYTF. The V call is TRBV6-5, the J call TRBJ1-2; the match to TRBD1 covers 9 bases. This CDR3 has 12 amino acids. Germline trimming cut 8 bases from V and 6 bases from J; bases unmatched to any gene: 4. The germline CDR1 and CDR2 sequences are MNHEY and SVGAGI.

The chain has TRBV6-1 and TRBJ1-1; possible D gene TRBD1, 6 bases. This CDR3 has 16 amino acids. Germline V CDR1 and CDR2: MNHNS, SASEGT. V was clipped by 2 bases and J by 4 bases, with 17 bases between them. CDR3 region: CASSERGGTLGTEAFF. As DNA, the CDR3 is TGTGCCAGCAGTGAAAGGGGGGGTACGCTGGGCACTGAAGCTTTCTTT.

This rearrangement joins TRBV28 to TRBJ1-2; 7 positions agree with TRBD1. Germline assignment: CDR1 MDHEN and CDR2 SYDVKM. CDR3 size: 13 residues. V lost 5 bases and J lost 1; bases outside the gene matches: 1. DNA for the CDR3: TGTGCCAGCAGTCGGGACAGTAACTATGGCTACACCTTC. As protein: CASSRDSNYGYTF.

The gene calls are TRBV7-2 and TRBJ2-5; possible D gene TRBD2, 6 bases. The germline V gene encodes CDR1 SGHTA and CDR2 FQGNSA. The length of the CDR3 is 15 residues. V was pared by 7 bases and J by 3 bases, with 18 bases between. The CDR3 region is CASTSYRGTEETQYF. CDR3 coding DNA: TGTGCCAGCACCTCTTATCGCGGGACGGAAGAGACCCAGTACTTC.

This chain links TRBV6-5 with TRBJ1-1, with a weak D call TRBD1 (6 bases). This CDR3 contains 15 residues. Germline values: CDR1 MNHEY, CDR2 SVGAGI. Trimming pared 6 bases from V and 0 bases from J, leaving 14 bases between. CDR3: CASSLQGPLNTEAFF. The CDR3 nucleotides are TGTGCCAGCAGCCTACAGGGACCCTTGAACACTGAAGCTTTCTTT.